This is a list of T cell receptor beta chains from one sample in a study of cytomegalovirus exposure and HLA in healthy donors. Method: immunoSEQ multiplex PCR; TCRdb's copy keeps in-frame clones and lacks some. The profile covers about 91,000 clones, with about 89% appearing a single time and 8.5% to 10% taken by the ten largest. Sequencing was performed on PBMCs. The receptors derive from a man aged 25 to 40 in good health and CMV-seropositive. CDR3s include the opening cysteine and the closing phenylalanine or tryptophan. A D gene is named only where the DNA matches it firmly. Size values are once, few and many counts, or a class for expanded clones, and some rows have none.

DNA | CDR3 | D | J | V | size
TGTGCAAGTCGCTTAGCGCTATTTTGGTGGGACAGGGGTAACACCGGGGAGCTGTTTTTT | CASRLALFWWDRGNTGELFF | . | TRBJ2-2 | TRBV12-2 | .
TGTGCCAGCAGGTTCTCGACAGGGGAGACTGGAAACACCATATATTTT | CASRFSTGETGNTIYF | TRBD1 | TRBJ1-3 | TRBV28 | few
TGCGCCAGCAGCTCTCGGACTGCCAATGAGCAGTTCTTC | CASSSRTANEQFF | . | TRBJ2-1 | TRBV4-1 | .
TGTTCCAGCAGCCGGACGGGGGACGAGCAGTACTTC | CSSSRTGDEQYF | . | TRBJ2-7 | TRBV7-9 | few
TGTGCCAGCAGCCCTAGACTAGCGGGATCAGATACGCAGTATTTT | CASSPRLAGSDTQYF | TRBD2 | TRBJ2-3 | TRBV7-3 | .
TGTGCCAGCCTGGACAGGCTCCTGACCCAGTACTTC | CASLDRLLTQYF | TRBD1 | TRBJ2-5 | TRBV28 | .
TGTGCCAGCAGCTTAGCGCGGGACAGCTATGGCTACACCTTC | CASSLARDSYGYTF | TRBD1 | TRBJ1-2 | TRBV7-9 | once
TGTGCCACAGATGCGGAGTATAGCAATCAGCCCCAGCATTTT | CATDAEYSNQPQHF | . | TRBJ1-5 | TRBV6-1 | .
TGTGCCAGCAGTTTGTGGGCGTCGGGGAATCAGCCCCAGCATTTT | CASSLWASGNQPQHF | . | TRBJ1-5 | TRBV27 | .
TGTGCCAGCAGCTTTCTCCCGGGAGGGGTCTACGAGCAGTACTTC | CASSFLPGGVYEQYF | TRBD2 | TRBJ2-7 | TRBV5-6 | few
TGTGCCAGCAGCCGGACTAGCGGGAGGACAGATACGCAGTATTTT | CASSRTSGRTDTQYF | TRBD2 | TRBJ2-3 | TRBV9 | .
TGTGCCAGCAGGACAGGGGGGGGCTATGGCTACACCTTC | CASRTGGGYGYTF | TRBD1 | TRBJ1-2 | TRBV28 | .
TGCGCCAGCAGCTTGGTCGGGACAGATGGCTACACCTTC | CASSLVGTDGYTF | TRBD1 | TRBJ1-2 | TRBV5-1 | .
TGCGCCAGCAGGGACGACAGGGGGGTGGATACGCAGTATTTT | CASRDDRGVDTQYF | TRBD1 | TRBJ2-3 | TRBV6-1 | .
TGCGCCAGCAGCCAGTTACAGGGGGGGACTGGTTCACCCCTCCACTTT | CASSQLQGGTGSPLHF | TRBD1 | TRBJ1-6 | TRBV4-1 | .
TGTGCCAGCAGCGCCAGACTAGCGGAAGAGACCCAGTACTTC | CASSARLAEETQYF | TRBD2 | TRBJ2-5 | TRBV7-8 | .
TGTGCCAGCAGCGTAGTCGAGCGAGGTAGCACTGAAGCTTTCTTT | CASSVVERGSTEAFF | . | TRBJ1-1 | TRBV9 | .
TGTGCCAGCAGCCCGGAGGGTATAACGGCTGGAAACACCATATATTTT | CASSPEGITAGNTIYF | . | TRBJ1-3 | TRBV5-4 | .
TGTGCCAGCAGCTTAGAGGAGGTTGGGTACGAGCAGTACTTC | CASSLEEVGYEQYF | . | TRBJ2-7 | TRBV7-8 | .
TGTGCCAGCAGAAGACTAGCGGGAGGAAACTCCTACAATGAGCAGTTCTTC | CASRRLAGGNSYNEQFF | TRBD2 | TRBJ2-1 | TRBV28 | .
TGTGCCAGCAGCCCCAGACAGGTCTCCTACAATGAGCAGTTCTTC | CASSPRQVSYNEQFF | . | TRBJ2-1 | TRBV2 | .
TGTGCCAGCAGGCCAATTGACAGGGGGCAAGAGCAGCAGTATTTT | CASRPIDRGQEQQYF | TRBD1 | TRBJ2-3 | TRBV6-1 | .
TGTGCCAGCAGCCAGACCGGGACTAGCGGGAGGGCCGGATTTATTAATGAGCAGTTCTTC | CASSQTGTSGRAGFINEQFF | TRBD2 | TRBJ2-1 | TRBV7-3 | few
TGTGCCATCAGTGATGGGACAGCGAGGTCCCGCTGCACCTTC | CAISDGTARSRCTF | TRBD1 | TRBJ1-2 | TRBV10-3 | .
TGTGCCAGCAGCTTGACAGGGTCTGGAAACACCATATATTTT | CASSLTGSGNTIYF | . | TRBJ1-3 | TRBV5-4 | .
TGTGCCTGGAGTGTAGGGGGCAGCCGGGGAAAACTGTTTTTT | CAWSVGGSRGKLFF | TRBD1 | TRBJ1-4 | TRBV30 | .
TGTGCCAGCAGTTTTTACCTCCCAGGCGGGGCCAACGTCCTGACTTTC | CASSFYLPGGANVLTF | . | TRBJ2-6 | TRBV27 | once
TGTGCCAGCAACTTCTACGTTAACACCGGGGAGCTGTTTTTT | CASNFYVNTGELFF | . | TRBJ2-2 | TRBV2 | .
TGTGCCAGCAGCTCCCGGGACAGACTCACAGATACGCAGTATTTT | CASSSRDRLTDTQYF | TRBD1 | TRBJ2-3 | TRBV11-2 | few
TGCGCCAGCAGCTTGTCTCCAGGGGATCTGACCGGGGAGCTGTTTTTT | CASSLSPGDLTGELFF | . | TRBJ2-2 | TRBV5-1 | .
TGCGCCAGCAGCCAAGGGGGACAGTTATTCACCGGGGAGCTGTTTTTT | CASSQGGQLFTGELFF | TRBD1 | TRBJ2-2 | TRBV4-1 | .